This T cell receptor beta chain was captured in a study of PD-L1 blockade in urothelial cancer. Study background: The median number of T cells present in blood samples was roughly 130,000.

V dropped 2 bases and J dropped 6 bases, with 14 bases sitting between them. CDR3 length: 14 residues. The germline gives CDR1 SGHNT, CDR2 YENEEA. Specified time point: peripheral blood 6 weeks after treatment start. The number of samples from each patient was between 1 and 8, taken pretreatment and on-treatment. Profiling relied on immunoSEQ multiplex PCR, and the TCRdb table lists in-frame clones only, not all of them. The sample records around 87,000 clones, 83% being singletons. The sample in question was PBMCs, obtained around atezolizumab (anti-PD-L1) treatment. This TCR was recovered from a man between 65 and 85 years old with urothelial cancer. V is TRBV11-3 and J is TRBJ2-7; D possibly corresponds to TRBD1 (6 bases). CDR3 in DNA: TGTGCCAGCAGCTTATCAGGGGAAGCAGGCGAGCAGTACTTC. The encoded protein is CASSLSGEAGEQYF.